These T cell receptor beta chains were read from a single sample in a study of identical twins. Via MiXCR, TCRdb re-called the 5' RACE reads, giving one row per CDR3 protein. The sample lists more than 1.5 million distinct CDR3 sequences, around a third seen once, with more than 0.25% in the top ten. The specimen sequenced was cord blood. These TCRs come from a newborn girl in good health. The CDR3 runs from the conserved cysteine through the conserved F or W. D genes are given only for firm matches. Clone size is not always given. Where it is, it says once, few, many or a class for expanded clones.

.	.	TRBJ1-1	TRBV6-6	TGTGCCAGCGTCCGGGAGAGGTTTATGAACACTGAAGCTTTCTTT	CASVRERFMNTEAFF
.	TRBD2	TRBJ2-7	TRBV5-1	TGCGCCAGCAGGGCCCTTTTGCTAGCGGGAGCCGACGAGCAGTACTTC	CASRALLLAGADEQYF
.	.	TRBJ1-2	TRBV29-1	TGCAGCGCCGGTGGAGCCCTTAACTATGGCTACACCTTC	CSAGGALNYGYTF
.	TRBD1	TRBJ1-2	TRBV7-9	TGTGCCAGCAGCGCATACCGGGACAGCGCAGCCCCTAACTATGACTACACCTTC	CASSAYRDSAAPNYDYTF
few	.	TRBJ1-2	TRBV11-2	TGTGCCAGCAGCTTAGTCCGGGGGCAGGCTAACTATGGCTACACCTTC	CASSLVRGQANYGYTF
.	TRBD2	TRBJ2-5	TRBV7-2	TGTGCCAGCAGCGACGGACTAGCGGGAGCGGCGGATGAGCAGTACTTC	CASSDGLAGAADEQYF
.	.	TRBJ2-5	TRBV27	TGTGCCAGCAGTGGGGCAGGGGCTGGGGAGACCCAGTACTTC	CASSGAGAGETQYF
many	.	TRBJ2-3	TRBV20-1	TGCAGTGCTAGGGACACAGATACGCAGTATTTT	CSARDTDTQYF
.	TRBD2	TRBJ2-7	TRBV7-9	TGTGCCAGCAGCGACCCTGGCGTAATAGCGGGGTCCTACAATGAGCAGTACTTC	CASSDPGVIAGSYNEQYF
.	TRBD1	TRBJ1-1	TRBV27	TGTGCCAGCAGAAGCTTTCATCAGGGGGAGGGCACTGAAGCTTTCTTT	CASRSFHQGEGTEAFF
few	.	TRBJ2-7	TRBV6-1	TGTGCCAGCAGTGACTCCACGAGCTCCTACGAGCAGTACTTC	CASSDSTSSYEQYF
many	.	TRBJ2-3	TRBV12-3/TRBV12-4	TGTGCCAGCAGTTTAGCGGACGCCGCGGATACGCAGTATTTT	CASSLADAADTQYF
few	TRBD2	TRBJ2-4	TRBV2	TGTGCCAGCACCCGGGGACTAGCGGCTCTAGCCAAAAACATTCAGTACTTC	CASTRGLAALAKNIQYF
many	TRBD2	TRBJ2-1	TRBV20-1	TGCAGTGCTCCCCTTAGCGGGAGGGCCTCCAATGAGCAGTTCTTC	CSAPLSGRASNEQFF
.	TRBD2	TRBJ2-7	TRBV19	TGTGCCAGTAGTATTGTGCGGGAGCTCGTCAATGAGCAGTACTTC	CASSIVRELVNEQYF
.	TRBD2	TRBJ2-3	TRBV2	TGTGCCAGCAGTGGAGGCGGGGGGCCCAGGACAGATACGCAGTATTTT	CASSGGGGPRTDTQYF
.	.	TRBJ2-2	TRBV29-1	TGCAGCGTTGCTGTCTTCTCCACCGGGGAGCTGTTTTTT	CSVAVFSTGELFF
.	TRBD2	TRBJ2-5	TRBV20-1	TGCAGTGCTATAAGCCCTAGCGGGAGGTCGTCTAGGGAGACCCAGTACTTC	CSAISPSGRSSRETQYF
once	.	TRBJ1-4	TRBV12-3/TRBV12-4	TGTGCCAGCAGCCACGGACAGAGGAATGAAAAACTGTTTTTT	CASSHGQRNEKLFF
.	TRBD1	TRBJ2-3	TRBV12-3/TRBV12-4	TGTGCCAGCAGTTTCAGGGGGCATAGCAATCAGCCCCAGTATTTT	CASSFRGHSNQPQYF
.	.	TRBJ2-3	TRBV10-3	TGTGCCATCAGTGAGTCCAGGGCGCAGTATTTT	CAISESRAQYF
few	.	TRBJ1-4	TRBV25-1	TGTGCCAGCAGGGCCCCAGGGGTTGATGAAAAACTGTTTTTT	CASRAPGVDEKLFF
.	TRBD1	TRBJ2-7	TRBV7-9	TGTGCCAGCAGCTTAGTTGGGACAGGGAAATTTTACGAGCAGTACTTC	CASSLVGTGKFYEQYF
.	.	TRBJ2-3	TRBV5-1	TGCGCCAGCAGCATCCCTGGGGATACGCAGTCTTTT	CASSIPGDTQSF
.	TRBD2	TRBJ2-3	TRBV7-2	TGTGCCAGCAGCCGACTAGCGGGGGGAGTCTTTCACGGTACGCAGTATTTT	CASSRLAGGVFHGTQYF
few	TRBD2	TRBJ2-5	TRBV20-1	TGCAGTGCTAGACCGGGACTACCTACACAAGAGACCCAGTACTTC	CSARPGLPTQETQYF
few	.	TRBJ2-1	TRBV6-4	TGTGCCAGCAGTAGTACCTACTATCGGGATGAGCAGTTCTTC	CASSSTYYRDEQFF
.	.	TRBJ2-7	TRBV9	TGTGCCAGCAGCGTAACCCCTGACACCTACGAGCAGTACTTC	CASSVTPDTYEQYF
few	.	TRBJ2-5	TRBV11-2	TGTGCCAGCGCCAGAGGGACCCTCCAAGAGACCCAGTACTTC	CASARGTLQETQYF
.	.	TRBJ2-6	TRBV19	TGTGCCAGTAGTATTTCACCGAACTCTGGGGCCAACGTCCTGACTTTC	CASSISPNSGANVLTF
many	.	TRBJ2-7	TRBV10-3	TGTGCCATCAGCCGCGACAGCGGCCCCTCCTACGAGCAGTACTTC	CAISRDSGPSYEQYF
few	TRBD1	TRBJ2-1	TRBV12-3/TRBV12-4	TGTGCCAGCAGTGACCGGGACAGGGGCCACAATGAGCAGTTCTTC	CASSDRDRGHNEQFF
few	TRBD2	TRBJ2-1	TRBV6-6	TGTGCCAGCAGTCCTATTCTAGCGGGGACTCAATATGAGCAGTTCTTC	CASSPILAGTQYEQFF
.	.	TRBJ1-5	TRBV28	TGTGCCAGCAGTTTGGTCGCCGGGCCCCAGCATTTT	CASSLVAGPQHF
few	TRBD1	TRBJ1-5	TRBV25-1	TGTGCCAGCAGTGACAGGGGGCTTTTCAATCAGCCCCAGCATTTT	CASSDRGLFNQPQHF
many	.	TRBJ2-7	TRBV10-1	TGCGCCAGCAGTGCCCCGGGACAATCCTACGAGCAGTACTTC	CASSAPGQSYEQYF
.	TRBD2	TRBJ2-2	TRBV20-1	TGCAGTGCTAGAAAACTAGCGGGAGATAGCACCGGGGAGCTGTTTTTT	CSARKLAGDSTGELFF
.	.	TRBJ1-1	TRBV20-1	TGCAGTGCTAGAGATGGGGCCAGGGAAGATGAAGCTTTCTTT	CSARDGAREDEAFF